This entry concerns a single T cell receptor beta chain. No antigen is known for it. The input lacks base qualities; no much larger clone sits a single base away. This sample is drawn from a study of blood T cell repertoires in COVID-19 (dated by TCRdb to about 2020). Regarding the study in general: Collaborator samples came from the United States, Italy and Spain and covered acute and convalescent phases of COVID-19. The prospective study material was composed of cDNA or gDNA derived from T cells, B-cell-depleted T cells, or PBMCs. The dataset comprised deeply sampled blood TCRbeta repertoires from subjects exposed to, actively infected with, or recovered from COVID-19. The repertoires were made available in a free public database intended to serve as a resource for research on the immune response to SARS-CoV-2. The samples were drawn from two sources: the first 160 participants of the ongoing ImmuneRACE study, and fewer than 1,500 subjects contributed by 6 global collaborators. Nearly every sample came with metadata listing a de-identified subject ID, COVID-19 status, age in years and sex. HLA class I and class II types, where available, came from metadata supplied by the sample provider rather than from assay-based typing. Summary of the overall study and its limitations: The quantity of clinical and demographic metadata differed by source and by participant and was supplied without curation.

Whole blood was collected in K2EDTA tubes by collaborating institutions according to the institutions' own protocols. For TCRbeta analysis, collaborators shipped samples as frozen whole blood, isolated PBMCs, or DNA extracted from either of those sample types. TCRbeta CDR3 regions were amplified from genomic DNA by means of the immunoSEQ Assay, a bias-controlled multiplex PCR. The authors processed their data as follows. Nucleated cell counts per sample were estimated from amplification of reference gene primers within the assay. To quantify the absolute abundance of each unique TCRbeta CDR3 rearrangement, sequence reads were collapsed and filtered. For each sample, productive Simpson clonality was calculated as the square root of Simpson's diversity index over productive rearrangements. TCRdb provides this immuneACCESS table in a form limited to in-frame rearrangements. Some clones are lacking; in checked studies, under half of them reflect an unresolved V gene, and why the rest are absent is not known. V and J calls and clone size follow that table, whereas D and trimming were derived from the DNA. The sample table records about 160,000 clones; 85% of these occur just once. The top ten constitute about 3% of the sample.

Reading the germline V gene gives CDR1 MNHEY and CDR2 SVGEGT. The CDR3, cysteine through phenylalanine, is 18 amino acids long. The DNA shown is the 54-base CDR3, in frame from base 1. After removal of 0 bases from V and 8 bases from J, the junction retains 11 bases not matched to a gene. The sequence was collected from a human donor with acute or convalescent COVID-19. The donor label of this sample is uncertain. The chain employs TRBV6-2 or TRBV6-3 and TRBJ2-1, and 12 junctional nucleotides match TRBD2. The sequenced sample consisted of peripheral blood. The CDR3 reads as follows: CASSYSTRTSGVIDEQFF. The DNA sequence is given as TGTGCCAGCAGTTACTCAACCAGGACTAGCGGGGTCATCGATGAGCAGTTCTTC.